Below are 22 T cell receptor beta chains sequenced from a single sample in a study of T cells expressing NK-cell markers. Reanalyzing the 5' RACE reads, TCRdb keeps one entry per CDR3 protein, without DNA. This table lists 200,000 to 300,000 distinct CDR3 sequences. Sequencing was performed on blood T cells: a sorted CD56 or NKG2C T cell subset, CD4+ or CD8+ T cells, or bulk PBMC T cells (not recorded which). These receptors were obtained from a woman between 18 and 70 years old in good health.

This chain uses TRBV7-9 with TRBJ1-5. This CDR3 comprises 14 residues. Germline CDR1 and CDR2: SEHNR and FQNEAQ (reference sequence). The CDR3 here is CASSQSDGNQPQHF.

This sequence joins TRBV20-1 and TRBJ2-1; TCRdb's D call, TRBD2, is unchecked because there is no DNA. The CDR3 has 14 amino acids. The germline gives CDR1 DFQATT, CDR2 SNEGSKA (reference sequence). CDR3 residues: CSAFAGGPTNEQFF.

This chain links TRBV7-6 with TRBJ2-1; TCRdb picks TRBD1, but there is no DNA to check that call. Per germline, CDR1 SGHVS and CDR2 FNYEAQ. This CDR3 region has 15 residues. CDR3: CASSFGTGPYNEQFF.

This chain joins TRBV20-1 and TRBJ2-1. The germline V gene has CDR1 DFQATT and CDR2 SNEGSKA (reference sequence). The CDR3 contains 12 residues. The CDR3 is CSARDPGNEQFF.

The J gene is TRBJ2-3, the V gene TRBV19; there is no DNA to check the TCRdb D call of TRBD1. Germline loops: CDR1 LNHDA, CDR2 SQIVND (reference sequence). The CDR3 is 15 amino acids. CDR3: CASRPGQVSQDTQYF. Supplemented by reference TRBV19 and TRBJ2-3, the full variable domain reads DGGITQSPKYLFRKEGQNVTLSCEQNLNHDAMYWYRQDPGQGLRLIYYSQIVNDFQKGDIAEGYSVSREKKESFPLTVTSAQKNPTAFYLCASRPGQVSQDTQYFGPGTRLTVL.

The gene calls are TRBV11-1 and TRBJ2-1; TCRdb reports TRBD1, a call that lacks DNA to check it against. Germline V gene lookup returns CDR1 SGHAT and CDR2 FQDESV (reference sequence). The CDR3 has 19 residues. CDR3 amino acids: CASSPRGQTGLVSYNEQFF. Drawing the rest from reference TRBV11-1 and TRBJ2-1, the complete variable domain is EAEVAQSPRYKITEKSQAVAFWCDPISGHATLYWYRQILGQGPELLVQFQDESVVDDSQLPKDRFSAERLKGVDSTLKIQPAELGDSAMYLCASSPRGQTGLVSYNEQFFGPGTRLTVL.

V is TRBV5-1 and J is TRBJ2-1. In germline, CDR1 is SGHRS, CDR2 YFSETQ. This CDR3 has 17 residues. The chain's CDR3 is CASSYDLTRSSYNEQFF.

The chain uses TRBV20-1 and TRBJ2-2; the D gene TCRdb calls, TRBD2, cannot be checked with no DNA. The CDR3 spans 15 residues. Germline values: CDR1 DFQATT, CDR2 SNEGSKA (reference sequence). The CDR3 loop is CSARDYGRALGELFF.

The V gene is TRBV18, the J gene TRBJ1-1; TCRdb calls TRBD1, which cannot be checked without DNA. There are 16 residues in the CDR3. In germline, CDR1 is KGHSH, CDR2 LQKENI. Here the CDR3 reads CASSPPTGIYGTEAFF. The full variable domain, its missing parts supplied by reference TRBV18 and TRBJ1-1, is NAGVMQNPRHLVRRRGQEARLRCSPMKGHSHVYWYRQLPEEGLKFMVYLQKENIIDESGMPKERFSAEFPKEGPSILRIQQVVRGDSAAYFCASSPPTGIYGTEAFFGQGTRLTVV.

The rearrangement joins TRBV7-9 to TRBJ2-7; without DNA, the TCRdb call of TRBD2 cannot be checked. CDR1 and CDR2 (germline): SEHNR, FQNEAQ (reference sequence). This CDR3 comprises 15 residues. This chain's CDR3 is CASRGLAGSGLEQYF.

V is TRBV6-5 and J is TRBJ2-7; TCRdb reports TRBD2, a call that lacks DNA to check it against. The V gene's germline CDR1 is MNHEY and CDR2 SVGAGI. This CDR3 has 14 residues. The CDR3 region is CASSYSGLGYEQYF.

V is TRBV7-9 and J is TRBJ2-3; the TCRdb D gene call, TRBD2, has no DNA to confirm it. CDR1 SEHNR and CDR2 FQNEAQ come from the germline V gene (reference sequence). The CDR3 covers 16 residues. The CDR3 is CASRRFQREGVDTQYF. Using reference TRBV7-9 and TRBJ2-3 for the parts outside the CDR3, the full variable domain is DTGVSQNPRHKITKRGQNVTFRCDPISEHNRLYWYRQTLGQGPEFLTYFQNEAQLEKSRLLSDRFSAERPKGSFSTLEIQRTEQGDSAMYLCASRRFQREGVDTQYFGPGTRLTVL.

The chain uses TRBV20-1 and TRBJ1-2; TCRdb's assignment of TRBD1 cannot be checked, as there is no DNA. Per the germline V gene, CDR1 is DFQATT and CDR2 is SNEGSKA (reference sequence). The CDR3 consists of 13 residues. The CDR3 region is CSARSGPGSGYTF.

The chain is built from TRBV9 and TRBJ1-1. Germline-derived CDR1 and CDR2 are SGDLS and YYNGEE. The CDR3 extends over 13 amino acids. CDR3 residues: CASSVVVNTEAFF.

The chain recombines TRBV20-1 with TRBJ2-1. Germline CDR1 and CDR2: DFQATT and SNEGSKA (reference sequence). The CDR3 is 14 residues long. The chain's CDR3 is CSARSGGSYNEQFF.

This chain connects TRBV28 to TRBJ1-5. CDR3 length equals 12 residues. CDR1 and CDR2 (germline): MDHEN, SYDVKM. The CDR3: CASRGLISPQHF.

V is TRBV3-1 and J is TRBJ2-4. The CDR3 sequence is 13 residues long. The germline V gene has CDR1 LGHDT and CDR2 YNNKEL (reference sequence). The CDR3 is CASSQDSRNIQYF.

This chain connects TRBV6-2 or TRBV6-3 to TRBJ1-1. Germline V gene sequence: CDR1 MNHEY, CDR2 SVGEGT. The CDR3 covers 13 residues. The CDR3 reads CASTTMGVPEAFF.

The V gene is TRBV29-1, the J gene TRBJ2-1; absent DNA, TCRdb's TRBD2 call cannot be checked. Germline V gene lookup returns CDR1 SQVTM and CDR2 ANQGSEA. The CDR3 totals 16 residues. CDR3 in amino acids: CSVVGGVGNIVNEQFF.

The chain couples TRBV5-1 to TRBJ2-3; checking the TCRdb D call of TRBD1 is not possible without DNA. This CDR3 comprises 17 residues. Germline CDR1 SGHRS, CDR2 YFSETQ. CDR3 residues: CASSQTARAGGTDTQYF.

The chain links TRBV7-2 to TRBJ2-1; TCRdb names TRBD1, which stays unverified in the absence of DNA. Per germline, CDR1 SGHTA and CDR2 FQGNSA. The CDR3 runs 15 residues. CDR3 in amino acids: CASSLRRTGNGEQFF.

The V gene is TRBV4-3, the J gene TRBJ2-3. CDR1 is LGHNA and CDR2 is YSLEER in the germline V gene. CDR3 length equals 15 residues. The CDR3 here is CASSQDKTSTDTQYF.